The present entry profiles one TCR beta chain with its context. The antigen remains unidentified. Germline V gene sequence: CDR1 SGHKS, CDR2 YYEKEE (reference sequence). V was shortened by 4 bases and J by 5 bases, with 15 bases between the two germline ends. The CDR3 has 14 amino acids. In the source study's methods: ImmunoSEQ junction-only sequences lacked quality scores, so their filtering differed. The data were produced by immunoSEQ multiplex PCR, yet TCRdb's version contains in-frame clones alone and is incomplete. Clone size and V and J calls were adopted from that table, with D and trimming inferred from the DNA. The table has around 430,000 clones, more than 75% seen once. The sample originates from a study of shared clonotypes between healthy human individuals. The overall study: Donors consisted of a couple of women and a few men between 18 and 49.

Each sample came from a Caucasian adult donor living in Nashville, Tennessee. Study-level results: Donor clonotype sharing was expected to depend on sequencing depth.

The sequence was obtained from a woman aged 40 to 49 in good health. Some clones in this sample may be carry-over from other donors' samples. Sample: PBMCs. This chain links TRBV5-5 with TRBJ1-1; unclear D gene. CDR3 protein: CASSHTGRGTEAFF. DNA for the CDR3: TGTGCCAGCAGCCATACCGGCAGAGGGACTGAAGCTTTCTTT.